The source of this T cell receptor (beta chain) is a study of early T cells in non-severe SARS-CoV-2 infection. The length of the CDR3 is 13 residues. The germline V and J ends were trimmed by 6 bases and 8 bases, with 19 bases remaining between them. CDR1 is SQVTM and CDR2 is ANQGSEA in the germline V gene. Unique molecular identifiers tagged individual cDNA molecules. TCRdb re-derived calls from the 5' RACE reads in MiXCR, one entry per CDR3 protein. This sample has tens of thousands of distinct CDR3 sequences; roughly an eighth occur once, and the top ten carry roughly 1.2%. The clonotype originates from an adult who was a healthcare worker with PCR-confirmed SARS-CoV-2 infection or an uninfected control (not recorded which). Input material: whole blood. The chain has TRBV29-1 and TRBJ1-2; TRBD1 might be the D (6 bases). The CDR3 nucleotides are TGCAGCGTGTTCGTCGCGGGGGCGGCAGGCTACACCTTC. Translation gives CSVFVAGAAGYTF.